This T cell receptor (beta chain) was observed in a study of OX40 agonist ivuxolimab in advanced cancers. Study-wide background: Participants, 82.7% male, averaged about 59 years of age, ranging from about 23 to 79. Study outcomes and limitations: Some nonresponders likewise displayed low normalized T-cell clonal expansion. At 0.1 to 3.0 mg/kg and by week 6, CD4+ and CD8+ T cells in the blood had expanded clonally.

Patients who had autoimmune disease history or got systemic immunosuppression were left out. The CDR3 is 15 amino acids. The germline V gene has CDR1 SGHNT and CDR2 YYREEE (reference sequence). V was cut by 3 bases and J by 0 bases, with 10 bases left in between. On this clone itself: Its antigen remains unidentified.

The assay was immunoSEQ multiplex PCR, and TCRdb's table has in-frame clones only and misses some. The table has about 120,000 clones, over 85% seen once. The sample in question was CD4+ or CD8+ T cells sorted from blood, obtained in a trial of the OX40 agonist ivuxolimab. This chain connects TRBV5-4 to TRBJ1-3; no reliable D call. The TCR was taken from an adult with an advanced solid tumor such as melanoma, head and neck, liver or kidney cancer. In DNA form, the CDR3 reads TGTGCCAGCAGCTCCCTTGACCTCTCTGGAAACACCATATATTTT. It yields the protein CASSSLDLSGNTIYF.